Presented here are 15 T cell receptor beta chains from one specimen sequenced in a study of regulatory T cells in long-lasting Graves disease. To make TCR beta libraries, researchers used iRepertoire HTBI primers and Arm-PCR of CDR3 regions. TCRdb processed the multiplex PCR reads anew with MiXCR; each CDR3 protein has one entry. The sample consists of 450,000 to 600,000 distinct CDR3 sequences, around 15% of them appearing once. Time point of the sample: newly diagnosed GD, antithyroid drugs for less than 3 months. Generation of the TCR library employed RNA extracted from PBMCs. This sample was shared with a second study, whose subject was T cells in Graves' hyperthyroidism and ophthalmopathy.

Specimen: peripheral blood mononuclear cells (PBMCs), collected at new diagnosis, from a patient treated with antithyroid drugs. The receptors originated from a middle-aged man with Graves disease.

This chain joins TRBV20-1 and TRBJ2-3; 12 nucleotides align to TRBD2. The last part of the DNA fits TRBJ2-5 better; the J call may be wrong. The CDR3 consists of 15 residues. Germline-derived CDR1 and CDR2 are DFQATT and SNEGSKA (reference sequence). The DNA for the CDR3 is TGCAGTGCTACCCGACTAGCGGGAGTTGGGGAGACCCAGTACTTC. Protein: CSATRLAGVGETQYF.

The chain recombines TRBV19 with TRBJ2-1; D might be TRBD1 (5 bases). The CDR3 has 14 amino acids. V dropped 3 bases and J dropped 5 bases, with 11 bases sitting between them. Germline V lookup: CDR1 LNHDA, CDR2 SQIVND (reference sequence). DNA of the CDR3: TGTGCCAGTAGTATTGCACAGGCTAACAATGAGCAGTTCTTC. Translating it yields CASSIAQANNEQFF.

On this clonotype: This may be a read error, as it is one base from a much larger clone. This rearrangement joins TRBV6-2 or TRBV6-3 to TRBJ1-1, with 12 bases fitting TRBD1. The length of the CDR3 is 13 residues. Looked up from germline, CDR1 is MNHEY and CDR2 is SVGEGT. The J segment lost 12 bases and the V segment lost 10 bases, leaving 12 bases of the junction unmatched. CDR3 DNA sequence: TGTGCCAACAGAATGGGGACAGGGGGCGCCACTTTCTTT. This encodes CANRMGTGGATFF.

The chain links TRBV7-9 to TRBJ2-2; 14 bases match TRBD2. Trimming at V came to 8 bases and at J to 0 bases, leaving 5 bases not matched to a gene. Per the germline V gene, CDR1 is SEHNR and CDR2 is FQNEAQ (reference sequence). The CDR3 is made up of 17 amino acids. CDR3 region: CASGPGLAGANTGELFF. The DNA for the CDR3 is TGTGCCAGCGGCCCGGGACTAGCGGGAGCGAACACCGGGGAGCTGTTTTTT. Together with reference TRBV7-9 and TRBJ2-2, the CDR3 gives the full variable domain: DTGVSQNPRHKITKRGQNVTFRCDPISEHNRLYWYRQTLGQGPEFLTYFQNEAQLEKSRLLSDRFSAERPKGSFSTLEIQRTEQGDSAMYLCASGPGLAGANTGELFFGEGSRLTVL.

The rearrangement links TRBV6-1 to TRBJ1-6; D ambiguous. Germline loops: CDR1 MNHNS, CDR2 SASEGT. The CDR3 extends over 14 amino acids. The V and J ends lost 7 bases and 7 bases respectively, with 14 bases between them. This chain's CDR3 is CASNPDLGNSPLHF. CDR3 DNA sequence: TGTGCCAGCAACCCGGATCTAGGGAATTCACCCCTCCACTTT.

This clonotype was observed a single time. This chain uses TRBV20-1 with TRBJ2-2; 14 bases are shared with TRBD2. Germline V CDR1 and CDR2: DFQATT, SNEGSKA (reference sequence). This CDR3 has 16 residues. With 0 bases clipped from V and 6 bases from J, the junction kept 3 bases outside the gene matches. This CDR3 is CSARDLTSGRAGELFF. The CDR3, as DNA: TGCAGTGCTAGAGATCTGACTAGCGGGAGGGCCGGGGAGCTGTTTTTT.

This clonotype came up a few times. The rearrangement links TRBV28 to TRBJ2-1; 7 positions match TRBD2. V lost 5 bases and J lost 2; bases outside the gene matches: 9. The length of the CDR3 is 16 residues. CDR1 and CDR2 (germline): MDHEN, SYDVKM. CDR3 region: CASSTAGLPTYNEQFF. The CDR3 DNA is TGTGCCAGCAGTACAGCGGGACTCCCCACCTACAATGAGCAGTTCTTC.

As regards this clonotype: Lacking the conserved final phenylalanine or tryptophan, this CDR3 likely reflects a read error. The V call is TRBV2, the J call TRBJ2-7, with TRBD2 matching 12 bases. The CDR3 totals 15 residues. In germline, CDR1 is SNHLY, CDR2 FYNNEI. J lost 1 base, V lost 7 bases, and 5 bases had no gene match. The CDR3, as DNA: TGTGCCAGCAATCCTAGCGGGAGGGATTCCTACGAGCAGTACCTC. This sequence encodes CASNPSGRDSYEQYL.

As to this clonotype: A clone one base away is much larger, so this may be a read error. CDR3 in amino acids: CASSFARSGGPNVLTF. The CDR3 DNA is TGTGCCAGCAGTTTCGCGCGTTCCGGTGGGCCCAACGTCCTGACTTTC. The rearrangement links TRBV12-3 or TRBV12-4 to TRBJ2-6; D gene ambiguous. The CDR3 totals 16 residues.

This clonotype was observed at least ten times. The J gene is TRBJ2-2, the V gene TRBV11-2; 10 bases are a match to TRBD1. V lost 4 bases, J lost 4 bases, and 6 bases stayed unmatched. The CDR3 spans 16 residues. In germline, CDR1 is SGHAT, CDR2 FQNNGV. CDR3 sequence reads: CASSYRQGARTGELFF. CDR3 coding DNA: TGTGCCAGCAGCTACAGACAGGGGGCCCGCACCGGGGAGCTGTTTTTT.

The chain employs TRBV30 and TRBJ1-2; D perhaps matches TRBD1 (6 bases). Germline loops: CDR1 GTSNPN, CDR2 SVGIG (reference sequence). Deletions cut 1 base from V and 0 bases from J, with 12 bases between. The CDR3 is 15 amino acids. DNA of the CDR3: TGTGCCTGGAGTGGGGGGGACACCGCTAACTATGGCTACACCTTC. Protein product: CAWSGGDTANYGYTF.

The gene calls are TRBV20-1 and TRBJ2-1, with D unclear. V was pared by 6 bases and J by 10 bases, with 19 bases between. CDR3 length: 13 amino acids. Germline-derived CDR1 and CDR2 are DFQATT and SNEGSKA (reference sequence). The CDR3 DNA reads as TGCAGTGCCACCGCGGTATCAGATGCGGAGCAGTTCTTC. Amino acid sequence: CSATAVSDAEQFF.

This clonotype was counted ten times or more. The rearrangement joins TRBV27 to TRBJ1-1, with 7 bases identical to TRBD1. This CDR3 has 16 amino acids. Germline V gene sequence: CDR1 MNHEY, CDR2 SMNVEV (reference sequence). V shed 4 bases, J shed 3 bases, and the junction held 11 bases outside the gene matches. CDR3 amino acids: CASSSARGLKDTEAFF. CDR3 coding DNA: TGTGCCAGCAGTTCGGCGAGGGGGCTTAAAGACACTGAAGCTTTCTTT.

This clonotype showed up just a few times. J is TRBJ2-5 and V is TRBV6-1; D gene uncertain. Trimming removed 3 bases from V and 0 bases from J, with 17 bases in between. This CDR3 has 17 amino acids. Germline CDR1 MNHNS, CDR2 SASEGT. CDR3 sequence reads: CASSEPVRLWNQETQYF. The CDR3 bases are TGTGCCAGCAGTGAGCCGGTCCGGCTATGGAACCAAGAGACCCAGTACTTC.

This clonotype was recorded at least ten times. This sequence joins TRBV27 and TRBJ1-2, with D possibly matching TRBD1 (6 bases). Per the germline V gene, CDR1 is MNHEY and CDR2 is SMNVEV (reference sequence). The CDR3 contains 15 residues. V was cut by 2 bases and J by 4 bases, with 14 bases left in between. The CDR3 DNA reads as TGTGCCAGCAGTTTAACAGGGCAGGCTTTCTATGGCTACACCTTC. This translates into CASSLTGQAFYGYTF.